The rows below give T cell receptor beta chains drawn from one sample of a study of shared clonotypes between healthy human individuals. Some clones are missing from TCRdb's copy, which holds only in-frame ones; the method was immunoSEQ multiplex PCR. Among over 2 million clones listed, 80% to 95% were seen once. What was sequenced was naive CD4+ T cells from PBMCs. These receptors came from a man between 18 and 35 years old in good health. Some clones in this sample may be carry-over from other donors' samples. Each CDR3 is given without its conserved first and last residue. D genes are given only for firm matches. Rows may omit the clone size; those that give it use once, few, many or a size class.

clone_size: once; v_call: TRBV6-6; j_call: TRBJ2-1; d_call: TRBD1; cdr3_aa: ASSLPGQDNEQF
clone_size: .; v_call: TRBV6-5; j_call: TRBJ2-6; d_call: .; cdr3_aa: ASSYSGTGANVLT
clone_size: .; v_call: TRBV6-1; j_call: TRBJ2-7; d_call: .; cdr3_aa: ASSEPLRGSPHEQY
clone_size: .; v_call: TRBV28; j_call: TRBJ2-7; d_call: TRBD1; cdr3_aa: ASSPRDRYLSGYEQY
clone_size: once; v_call: TRBV11-3; j_call: TRBJ2-5; d_call: TRBD1; cdr3_aa: ASSPRQGRETQY
clone_size: .; v_call: TRBV9; j_call: TRBJ2-3; d_call: TRBD2; cdr3_aa: ASSVEGREADTQY
clone_size: .; v_call: TRBV5-1; j_call: TRBJ2-7; d_call: .; cdr3_aa: ASSSEPYEQY
clone_size: .; v_call: TRBV2; j_call: TRBJ2-7; d_call: .; cdr3_aa: ASSESGLYEQY
clone_size: .; v_call: TRBV6-1; j_call: TRBJ2-7; d_call: .; cdr3_aa: ASSSAGAGTYEQY
clone_size: .; v_call: TRBV5-4; j_call: TRBJ2-5; d_call: .; cdr3_aa: ASSLAGTGGSGTQY
clone_size: .; v_call: TRBV19; j_call: TRBJ2-1; d_call: .; cdr3_aa: ASIPSSSATPYNEQF
clone_size: .; v_call: TRBV5-1; j_call: TRBJ1-3; d_call: .; cdr3_aa: ASSGNTGTGNTIY
clone_size: once; v_call: TRBV7-9; j_call: TRBJ1-2; d_call: .; cdr3_aa: ASSSVWGAGDGYT
clone_size: .; v_call: TRBV7-2; j_call: TRBJ1-1; d_call: .; cdr3_aa: ASSLMRGGAF
clone_size: few; v_call: TRBV29-1; j_call: TRBJ1-1; d_call: TRBD1; cdr3_aa: SVGTGASTEAF
clone_size: .; v_call: TRBV19; j_call: TRBJ2-7; d_call: .; cdr3_aa: ASSAGAFLYEQY
clone_size: .; v_call: TRBV28; j_call: TRBJ2-1; d_call: TRBD2; cdr3_aa: ASSLRSGVNNEQF
clone_size: .; v_call: TRBV15; j_call: TRBJ2-3; d_call: .; cdr3_aa: ATSRGLGSPSTDTQY
clone_size: .; v_call: TRBV21-1; j_call: TRBJ2-1; d_call: .; cdr3_aa: ASSKLGDYPGSGNEQF
clone_size: once; v_call: TRBV9; j_call: TRBJ1-2; d_call: .; cdr3_aa: ASSTTSGNYGYT
clone_size: .; v_call: TRBV7-2; j_call: TRBJ2-7; d_call: TRBD2; cdr3_aa: ASSLATSEYYEQY
clone_size: .; v_call: TRBV27; j_call: TRBJ2-4; d_call: TRBD2; cdr3_aa: ASSFQAGGGAKNIQY
clone_size: .; v_call: TRBV7-2; j_call: TRBJ1-3; d_call: .; cdr3_aa: ASSSRPADTIY
clone_size: .; v_call: TRBV7-6; j_call: TRBJ2-6; d_call: .; cdr3_aa: ASSLRLVGGANVLT
clone_size: .; v_call: TRBV28; j_call: TRBJ2-1; d_call: TRBD1; cdr3_aa: ASTQHGTVGVNEQF
clone_size: .; v_call: TRBV5-1; j_call: TRBJ2-3; d_call: TRBD2; cdr3_aa: ASSRRREGTDTQY
clone_size: .; v_call: TRBV30; j_call: TRBJ1-2; d_call: .; cdr3_aa: AWSKRQVHGYT
clone_size: .; v_call: TRBV15; j_call: TRBJ2-7; d_call: .; cdr3_aa: ATSRQRTEFHEQY
clone_size: .; v_call: TRBV28; j_call: TRBJ2-7; d_call: .; cdr3_aa: ASSPPLSSGEQY
clone_size: .; v_call: TRBV11-2; j_call: TRBJ2-7; d_call: TRBD1; cdr3_aa: ASSRQGYEQY
clone_size: once; v_call: TRBV18; j_call: TRBJ1-2; d_call: .; cdr3_aa: ASSHTTGLNYGYT
clone_size: .; v_call: TRBV2; j_call: TRBJ2-5; d_call: .; cdr3_aa: ASSGEVGETQY
clone_size: .; v_call: TRBV2; j_call: TRBJ2-5; d_call: .; cdr3_aa: ASSEGPGGRETQY
clone_size: .; v_call: TRBV15; j_call: TRBJ2-5; d_call: .; cdr3_aa: ATSRDASQETQY
clone_size: .; v_call: TRBV5-1; j_call: TRBJ1-5; d_call: .; cdr3_aa: ASSLAGNPGPQH
clone_size: .; v_call: TRBV7-9; j_call: TRBJ1-1; d_call: .; cdr3_aa: ASSLVGGTSNLEAF
clone_size: .; v_call: TRBV6-5; j_call: TRBJ1-2; d_call: .; cdr3_aa: ASSYSGGAGYT
clone_size: .; v_call: TRBV5-1; j_call: TRBJ1-2; d_call: .; cdr3_aa: ASSWGDTQAGGYT
clone_size: .; v_call: TRBV6-5; j_call: TRBJ2-7; d_call: TRBD2; cdr3_aa: ASRPTSGLMYEQY
clone_size: .; v_call: TRBV5-1; j_call: TRBJ1-1; d_call: TRBD1; cdr3_aa: ASSRGQGYTEAF
clone_size: .; v_call: TRBV4-1; j_call: TRBJ1-2; d_call: .; cdr3_aa: ASSQVRSASSNYGYT
clone_size: .; v_call: TRBV19; j_call: TRBJ1-2; d_call: .; cdr3_aa: ASSRGEARWANYGYT
clone_size: once; v_call: TRBV19; j_call: TRBJ2-1; d_call: .; cdr3_aa: ASKVDSYNEQF
clone_size: .; v_call: TRBV10-3; j_call: TRBJ1-1; d_call: TRBD1; cdr3_aa: AISPRPQGQTEAF
clone_size: once; v_call: TRBV30; j_call: TRBJ1-2; d_call: .; cdr3_aa: AWSVRGGSYGYT
clone_size: .; v_call: TRBV6-1; j_call: TRBJ2-7; d_call: .; cdr3_aa: ASMGVGSHSYEQY
clone_size: .; v_call: TRBV7-9; j_call: TRBJ2-1; d_call: TRBD2; cdr3_aa: ASSSTSGRTYNEQF
clone_size: .; v_call: TRBV18; j_call: TRBJ1-1; d_call: TRBD1; cdr3_aa: ASSLGQGRNTEAF
clone_size: .; v_call: TRBV4-2; j_call: TRBJ2-3; d_call: .; cdr3_aa: ASSLATDGGTDTQY
clone_size: once; v_call: TRBV10-1; j_call: TRBJ2-1; d_call: .; cdr3_aa: ASSESWTGTYNEQF
clone_size: .; v_call: TRBV5-1; j_call: TRBJ2-6; d_call: TRBD2; cdr3_aa: ASSGRVAGDPGANVLT
clone_size: .; v_call: TRBV14; j_call: TRBJ2-1; d_call: .; cdr3_aa: ASSRTQSRASFYNEQF
clone_size: .; v_call: TRBV5-1; j_call: TRBJ2-5; d_call: TRBD1; cdr3_aa: ASSLTGGLVTQY
clone_size: .; v_call: TRBV11-3; j_call: TRBJ2-5; d_call: .; cdr3_aa: ASSPGTGETQY
clone_size: .; v_call: TRBV5-8; j_call: TRBJ2-7; d_call: .; cdr3_aa: ASSLVGGVRTEQY